This is a list of T cell receptor beta chains from one sample in a study of blood T cell repertoires in COVID-19. Measured with immunoSEQ multiplex PCR; TCRdb has only the in-frame clones, and not every one. The top ten clones hold 13% of a sample with 130,000 to 150,000 clones, roughly nine tenths of them seen once. The sample taken for sequencing was peripheral blood. These receptors all stem from a man aged 18-30 years with COVID-19, enrolled during active disease. CDR3s include the opening cysteine and the closing phenylalanine or tryptophan. The D gene is left open where the match is weak. Rows may omit the clone size; those that give it use once, few, many or a size class.

TGTGCCAGCAGCTTTCGACTAGATGTAGAGACCCAGTACTTC | CASSFRLDVETQYF | TRBV7-7 | . | 14 | TRBJ2-5 | .
TGTGCCAGCAGTGAATACAGGGGGCGCTTAGATACGCAGTATTTT | CASSEYRGRLDTQYF | TRBV2 | TRBD1 | 15 | TRBJ2-3 | .
TGTGCCAGCAGCTTGGGGCCCCGCGGAGGCACAGATACGCAGTATTTT | CASSLGPRGGTDTQYF | TRBV5-5 | . | 16 | TRBJ2-3 | .
TGTGCCAGCAAGGCGGGACCCCAAGAGACCCAGTACTTC | CASKAGPQETQYF | TRBV6-6 | . | 13 | TRBJ2-5 | .
TGTGCCAGCAGTTACAGCCGGTATAGCAATCAGCCCCAGCATTTT | CASSYSRYSNQPQHF | TRBV6-5 | . | 15 | TRBJ1-5 | .
TGCGCCAGCGGATCAGGGGGACTCACTGAAGCTTTCTTT | CASGSGGLTEAFF | TRBV5-1 | TRBD1 | 13 | TRBJ1-1 | .
TGTGCCAGCACCCGGGCTAGCGCGAGCTCCTACAATGAGCAGTTCTTC | CASTRASASSYNEQFF | TRBV7-6 | . | 16 | TRBJ2-1 | .
TGTGCCAGCAGCTCCGGACTGAACACAGATACGCAGTATTTT | CASSSGLNTDTQYF | TRBV5-4 | . | 14 | TRBJ2-3 | few
TGCGCCAGCAGCCAAGTGGCCGGGTTAGGAAACACCATATATTTT | CASSQVAGLGNTIYF | TRBV4-1 | . | 15 | TRBJ1-3 | .
TGTGCCAGCAGACCCGGGGAGTTGGTCCGTCAGCCCCAGCATTTT | CASRPGELVRQPQHF | TRBV28 | . | 15 | TRBJ1-5 | once
TGTGCCAGCAGTGAAGAGACAGGGACCGGGGAGCTGTTTTTT | CASSEETGTGELFF | TRBV2 | TRBD1 | 14 | TRBJ2-2 | .
TGTGCCAGCAGCTTAGATGATAGGGCAGGGGGTTGGTTCGAGCAGTACTTC | CASSLDDRAGGWFEQYF | TRBV11-2 | TRBD1 | 17 | TRBJ2-7 | .
TGTGCCAGCAGTGAAGGGACAGGGGGTTATTTGTACGAGCAGTACTTC | CASSEGTGGYLYEQYF | TRBV6-1 | TRBD1 | 16 | TRBJ2-7 | .
TGTGCCAGTAGTACCCCTCTCGGACAGGGTCAAGAGACCCAGTACTTC | CASSTPLGQGQETQYF | TRBV19 | TRBD1 | 16 | TRBJ2-5 | .
TGTGCCAGCAGTTCCTCCGGGTTCACTAATGAAAAACTGTTTTTT | CASSSSGFTNEKLFF | TRBV28 | . | 15 | TRBJ1-4 | .
TGTGCCAGCAGCTCTGGGACAGCGAACACCGGGGAGCTGTTTTTT | CASSSGTANTGELFF | TRBV11-3 | TRBD1 | 15 | TRBJ2-2 | .
TGTGCCAGTAGACAACCGGGACAGGGTATGAATGAGCAGTTCTTC | CASRQPGQGMNEQFF | TRBV19 | TRBD1 | 15 | TRBJ2-1 | .
TGTGCCAGCATGATACAGGGGAGCTCCTACAATGAGCAGTTCTTC | CASMIQGSSYNEQFF | TRBV28 | TRBD1 | 15 | TRBJ2-1 | .
TGTGCCTGTGCTCCGGGGGGAGTCTACAATGAGCAGTTCTTC | CACAPGGVYNEQFF | TRBV30 | TRBD2 | 14 | TRBJ2-1 | .
TGTGCCAGTAGTCTACCTAATCAGCCCCAGCATTTT | CASSLPNQPQHF | TRBV19 | . | 12 | TRBJ1-5 | .
TGTGCCAGCAGTCTGTCACCGAGCCCCTACGAGCAGTACTTC | CASSLSPSPYEQYF | TRBV27 | . | 14 | TRBJ2-7 | .
TGTGCCAGCGGACGACAGGTTAATCAGCCCCAGCATTTT | CASGRQVNQPQHF | TRBV12-3/TRBV12-4 | . | 13 | TRBJ1-5 | .
TGTGCCAGCAGCTTGACTAGGAACACCGGGGAGCTGTTTTTT | CASSLTRNTGELFF | TRBV11-1 | . | 14 | TRBJ2-2 | .
TGTGCCAGCAGTGACAGGGGGCTGGGGGCCAACGTCCTGACTTTC | CASSDRGLGANVLTF | TRBV6-1 | TRBD1 | 15 | TRBJ2-6 | .
TGTGCCAGCAAAACCGGATCGCTCAGGGGTTTTCACTATGGCTACACCTTC | CASKTGSLRGFHYGYTF | TRBV28 | . | 17 | TRBJ1-2 | .
TGTGCCAGCAGTAGACTTGATAGCAATCAGCCCCAGCATTTT | CASSRLDSNQPQHF | TRBV27 | . | 14 | TRBJ1-5 | .
TGTGCCAGCAGCTCCGACCGTGCGTGGACAGCGAACACCGGGGAGCTGTTTTTT | CASSSDRAWTANTGELFF | TRBV7-9 | . | 18 | TRBJ2-2 | once
TGTGCCAGTAGATACCGAGGGAGCGGCCCGCAGTTCTTC | CASRYRGSGPQFF | TRBV19 | . | 13 | TRBJ2-1 | .
TGTGCCAGCAGCGTAGACAGGGTGCACTCCTACAATGAGCAGTTCTTC | CASSVDRVHSYNEQFF | TRBV9 | . | 16 | TRBJ2-1 | once
TGTGCCAGTGGGCACCACGAGCAGTACTTC | CASGHHEQYF | TRBV6-5 | . | 10 | TRBJ2-7 | .
TGTGCCAGCAGCGATCGACAGGGGGCTTTCTACAATGAGCAGTTCTTC | CASSDRQGAFYNEQFF | TRBV7-8 | TRBD1 | 16 | TRBJ2-1 | .
TGTGCCAGCAGTTCGGGGACGGGGCTAGCGAGGAATGAGCAGTTCTTC | CASSSGTGLARNEQFF | TRBV27 | . | 16 | TRBJ2-1 | .
TGTGCCAGCAGCTTAGGACTAGCGGGAGCCCGGTGGAGGGAGACCCAGTACTTC | CASSLGLAGARWRETQYF | TRBV11-2 | TRBD2 | 18 | TRBJ2-5 | .
TGTGCCACCCCGGGGAGGGGAATCAACGAGCAGTACTTC | CATPGRGINEQYF | TRBV24-1 | TRBD2 | 13 | TRBJ2-7 | .
TGTGCCAGCTCCCAGGGGGTTACAGATACGCAGTATTTT | CASSQGVTDTQYF | TRBV28 | TRBD1 | 13 | TRBJ2-3 | .
TGTGCCAGCAGCTATGGGCCGACAGTAAGGGAGTTCTTC | CASSYGPTVREFF | TRBV5-6 | . | 13 | TRBJ2-1 | medium-sized
TGTGCCAGCAGTGGCGGACAGGGGTTCTCAGCTTTCTTT | CASSGGQGFSAFF | TRBV13 | TRBD1 | 13 | TRBJ1-1 | .
TGTGCCACCAGCGCGGGGACCGGGGAGCTGTTTTTT | CATSAGTGELFF | TRBV24-1 | . | 12 | TRBJ2-2 | .
TGCGCCAGCAGCTATGGGACTAGCGGGACCTCGGAGCAGTACTTC | CASSYGTSGTSEQYF | TRBV5-1 | TRBD2 | 15 | TRBJ2-7 | .
TGCGCCAGCAGCCAAAATCTAGCGGGAGGCAATGAGCAGTTCTTC | CASSQNLAGGNEQFF | TRBV4-3 | TRBD2 | 15 | TRBJ2-1 | .
TGCGCCAGCAGCCCAGCGGACAGGGACCACGAGCAGTACTTC | CASSPADRDHEQYF | TRBV4-3 | TRBD1 | 14 | TRBJ2-7 | once
TGTGCCAGTAGCGTCGTTACCACTAGCGGGAGGGGTCAAGAGACCCAGTACTTC | CASSVVTTSGRGQETQYF | TRBV19 | TRBD2 | 18 | TRBJ2-5 | .
TGTGCCAGCAGCTTAGGACGGAGAGGTGCTGAGCAGTTCTTC | CASSLGRRGAEQFF | TRBV7-8 | . | 14 | TRBJ2-1 | .
TGTGCCAGTAGTTCGGCTAGACTAGGGAATGAGCAGTTCTTC | CASSSARLGNEQFF | TRBV19 | . | 14 | TRBJ2-1 | .
TGTGCCAGCAGTTTACAGGGGGCTAGCGGGAGGCAAGATACGCAGTATTTT | CASSLQGASGRQDTQYF | TRBV28 | TRBD2 | 17 | TRBJ2-3 | .
TGTGCCAGCTCACCGGGACAGGCAAACACCGGGGAGCTGTTTTTT | CASSPGQANTGELFF | TRBV18 | TRBD1 | 15 | TRBJ2-2 | .
TGTGCCAGCACTCCGTCCAGGGGGCTTAATTCACCCCTCCACTTT | CASTPSRGLNSPLHF | TRBV6-5 | TRBD1 | 15 | TRBJ1-6 | .
TGTGCCACCAGGGGGACTACCGGGTACAATGAGCAGTTCTTC | CATRGTTGYNEQFF | TRBV24-1 | TRBD2 | 14 | TRBJ2-1 | .
TGTGCCAGCAGTTTATTTGAGGGGCAGGGGTATGGCTACACCTTC | CASSLFEGQGYGYTF | TRBV28 | . | 15 | TRBJ1-2 | .
TGTGCCTGGAGTGTACGGGACACCGGGGAGCTGTTTTTT | CAWSVRDTGELFF | TRBV30 | . | 13 | TRBJ2-2 | .